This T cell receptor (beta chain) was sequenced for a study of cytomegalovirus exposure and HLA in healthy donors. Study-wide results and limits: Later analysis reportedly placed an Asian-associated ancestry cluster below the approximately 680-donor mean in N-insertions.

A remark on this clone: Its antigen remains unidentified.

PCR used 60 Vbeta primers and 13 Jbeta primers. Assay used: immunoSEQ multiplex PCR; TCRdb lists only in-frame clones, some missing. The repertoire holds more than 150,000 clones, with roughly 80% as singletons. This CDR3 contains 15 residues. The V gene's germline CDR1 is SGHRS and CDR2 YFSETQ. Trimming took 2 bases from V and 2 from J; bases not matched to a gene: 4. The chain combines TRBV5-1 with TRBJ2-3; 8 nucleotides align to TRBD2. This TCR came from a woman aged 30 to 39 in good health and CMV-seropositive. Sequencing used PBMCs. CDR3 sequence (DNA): TGCGCCAGCAGCTTTACTAGCGGCCCCACAGATACGCAGTATTTT. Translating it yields CASSFTSGPTDTQYF.